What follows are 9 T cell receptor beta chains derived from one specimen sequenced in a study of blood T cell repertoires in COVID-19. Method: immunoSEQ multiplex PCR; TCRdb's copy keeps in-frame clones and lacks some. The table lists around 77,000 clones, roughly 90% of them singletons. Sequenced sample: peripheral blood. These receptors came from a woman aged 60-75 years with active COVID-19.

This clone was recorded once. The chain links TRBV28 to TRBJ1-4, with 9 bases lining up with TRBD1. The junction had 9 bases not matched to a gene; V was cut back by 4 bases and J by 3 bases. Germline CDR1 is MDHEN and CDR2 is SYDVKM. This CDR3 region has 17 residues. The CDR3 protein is CASSSSYRGLANEKLFF. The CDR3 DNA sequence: TGTGCCAGCAGTTCATCCTACAGGGGGCTGGCTAATGAAAAACTGTTTTTT.

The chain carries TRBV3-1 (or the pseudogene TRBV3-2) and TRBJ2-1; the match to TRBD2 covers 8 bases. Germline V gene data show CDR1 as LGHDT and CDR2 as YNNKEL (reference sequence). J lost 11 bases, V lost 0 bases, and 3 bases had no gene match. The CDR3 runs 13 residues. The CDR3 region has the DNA TGTGCCAGCAGCCAAGAAATAGCGGGAAAGCAGTTCTTC. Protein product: CASSQEIAGKQFF.

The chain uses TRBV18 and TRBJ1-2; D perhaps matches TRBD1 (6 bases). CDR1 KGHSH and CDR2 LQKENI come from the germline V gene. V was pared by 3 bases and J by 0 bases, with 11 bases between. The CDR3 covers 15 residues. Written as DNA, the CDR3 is TGTGCCAGCTCACCTACGACAGGAGCTAACTATGGCTACACCTTC. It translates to CASSPTTGANYGYTF.

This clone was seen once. DNA of the CDR3: TGTGCCAGCAGTTACCCGAGCGGGCGGGGCCCTCAGTACTTC. It is translated as CASSYPSGRGPQYF. The V gene is TRBV28, the J gene TRBJ2-7; perhaps TRBD2 as D (6 bases). The CDR3 runs to 14 residues. Germline V lookup: CDR1 MDHEN, CDR2 SYDVKM. Trimming removed 4 bases from V and 10 bases from J, with 20 bases in between.

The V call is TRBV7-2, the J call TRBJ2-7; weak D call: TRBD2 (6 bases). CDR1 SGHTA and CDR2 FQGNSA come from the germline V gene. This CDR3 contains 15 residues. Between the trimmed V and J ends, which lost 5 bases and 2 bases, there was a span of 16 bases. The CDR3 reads CASSGPGTGTYEQYF. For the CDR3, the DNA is TGTGCCAGCAGCGGACCCGGGACTGGAACCTACGAGCAGTACTTC.

This CDR3 reads CASSLLGNTIYF. The CDR3 nucleotides are TGTGCCAGCAGTTTACTTGGAAACACCATATATTTT. This chain links TRBV28 with TRBJ1-3; D ambiguous. This CDR3 region has 12 residues. Trimming took off 2 bases at V and 3 bases at J, with 2 bases between the two ends. Germline V CDR1 and CDR2: MDHEN, SYDVKM.

The chain's CDR3 is CASSQAGQVGIGYTF. Here the CDR3 DNA reads TGTGCCAGCAGCCAAGCGGGACAGGTTGGGATTGGCTACACCTTC. The rearrangement joins TRBV3-1 (or the pseudogene TRBV3-2) to TRBJ1-2; 8 bases line up with TRBD1. CDR1 is LGHDT and CDR2 is YNNKEL in the germline V gene (reference sequence). The length of the CDR3 is 15 residues. V lost 1 base and J lost 7; bases outside the gene matches: 8.

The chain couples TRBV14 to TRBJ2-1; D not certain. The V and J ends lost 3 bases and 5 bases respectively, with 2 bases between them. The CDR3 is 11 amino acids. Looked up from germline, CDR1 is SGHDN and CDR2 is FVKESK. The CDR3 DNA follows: TGTGCCAGCAGCCACAACAATGAGCAGTTCTTC. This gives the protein CASSHNNEQFF.

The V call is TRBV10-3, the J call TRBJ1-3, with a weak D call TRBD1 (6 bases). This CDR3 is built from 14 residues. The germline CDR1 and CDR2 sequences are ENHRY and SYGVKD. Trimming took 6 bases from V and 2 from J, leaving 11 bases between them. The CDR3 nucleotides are TGTGCCATCAGATCTACAGGGACTGGAAACACCATATATTTT. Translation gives CAIRSTGTGNTIYF.